This is a list of T cell receptor beta chains from one sample in a study of cytomegalovirus exposure and HLA in healthy donors. Using immunoSEQ multiplex PCR, the repertoire was profiled, and TCRdb retains in-frame clones only, with some absent. The table records around 86,000 clones, roughly 85% of them present only once. The sequenced material came from PBMCs. The receptors were sampled from a female donor in good health and CMV-seronegative. Both conserved end residues are trimmed from each CDR3. For some rows the clone size is stated as once, few or many, or as a class when expanded; others skip it.

CDR3 protein: ASSPEAMSSKY
V gene: TRBV19
clone size: .
J gene: TRBJ2-7

CDR3 protein: ASGQGTEAF
V gene: TRBV5-1
clone size: .
J gene: TRBJ1-1

CDR3 protein: ASSPPQWQGGEQY
V gene: TRBV18
clone size: .
J gene: TRBJ2-7

CDR3 protein: ASSSTGVGTEAF
V gene: TRBV5-4
clone size: few
J gene: TRBJ1-1

CDR3 protein: ASSGGLNEQY
V gene: TRBV5-1
clone size: .
J gene: TRBJ2-7

CDR3 protein: ASSVGLAGNTDTQY
V gene: TRBV5-1
clone size: .
J gene: TRBJ2-3

CDR3 protein: ASSTKVGGTEAF
V gene: TRBV5-4
clone size: few
J gene: TRBJ1-1

CDR3 protein: ATSRDVGAEELF
V gene: TRBV15
clone size: .
J gene: TRBJ2-2

CDR3 protein: ASSLGGYSTDTQY
V gene: TRBV5-1
clone size: few
J gene: TRBJ2-3

CDR3 protein: ATGQAGNTIY
V gene: TRBV6-5
clone size: .
J gene: TRBJ1-3

CDR3 protein: ASRFLTGFTEAF
V gene: TRBV28
clone size: .
J gene: TRBJ1-1

CDR3 protein: ASSRDRLWEQY
V gene: TRBV6-5
clone size: .
J gene: TRBJ2-7

CDR3 protein: ASSQVPVGTSGMETQY
V gene: TRBV4-2
clone size: few
J gene: TRBJ2-5

CDR3 protein: ASSYSAGDRSY
V gene: TRBV6-5
clone size: .
J gene: TRBJ2-4

CDR3 protein: ASSLTGFDTIY
V gene: TRBV5-1
clone size: once
J gene: TRBJ1-3

CDR3 protein: ASIQTGFNYGYT
V gene: TRBV2
clone size: .
J gene: TRBJ1-2

CDR3 protein: ASSTAGTGQETQY
V gene: TRBV5-4
clone size: once
J gene: TRBJ2-5

CDR3 protein: ASSFRGLGANVLT
V gene: TRBV5-6
clone size: .
J gene: TRBJ2-6

CDR3 protein: ASSSPGQGSYEQY
V gene: TRBV28
clone size: .
J gene: TRBJ2-7

CDR3 protein: ASSPYRSREETQY
V gene: TRBV28
clone size: .
J gene: TRBJ2-5

CDR3 protein: ASSSGLAGTQY
V gene: TRBV11-2
clone size: .
J gene: TRBJ2-5

CDR3 protein: ASSYPGAPRETQY
V gene: TRBV6-6
clone size: .
J gene: TRBJ2-5

CDR3 protein: ASSLGQGNSPLH
V gene: TRBV5-4
clone size: .
J gene: TRBJ1-6

CDR3 protein: ASSSRKLVSYNEQF
V gene: TRBV28
clone size: once
J gene: TRBJ2-1

CDR3 protein: ASSPRDREKLF
V gene: TRBV18
clone size: few
J gene: TRBJ1-4

CDR3 protein: ASSDNRVALNSNQPQH
V gene: TRBV6-1
clone size: .
J gene: TRBJ1-5

CDR3 protein: AWSSGSYEQY
V gene: TRBV30
clone size: .
J gene: TRBJ2-7

CDR3 protein: ASSLGANQPQH
V gene: TRBV7-9
clone size: .
J gene: TRBJ1-5

CDR3 protein: ASSLWGRGETQY
V gene: TRBV27
clone size: .
J gene: TRBJ2-5

CDR3 protein: ASSTPTGPANQPQH
V gene: TRBV28
clone size: .
J gene: TRBJ1-5

CDR3 protein: ASSERTGRGLAKNIQY
V gene: TRBV6-1
clone size: .
J gene: TRBJ2-4

CDR3 protein: ASSGTGSEKLF
V gene: TRBV5-1
clone size: .
J gene: TRBJ1-4

CDR3 protein: ASSPPTGVNYEQY
V gene: TRBV27
clone size: .
J gene: TRBJ2-7

CDR3 protein: ASSSTAGAGEQF
V gene: TRBV7-2
clone size: .
J gene: TRBJ2-1

CDR3 protein: ASSPGPRVYGYT
V gene: TRBV19
clone size: .
J gene: TRBJ1-2

CDR3 protein: SVVGPSGITEQF
V gene: TRBV29-1
clone size: .
J gene: TRBJ2-1

CDR3 protein: ASSQDNPSADTQY
V gene: TRBV4-3
clone size: .
J gene: TRBJ2-3

CDR3 protein: ACQGPRSGNSPLH
V gene: TRBV30
clone size: .
J gene: TRBJ1-6

CDR3 protein: ASSPGLTNTEAF
V gene: TRBV7-2
clone size: .
J gene: TRBJ1-1

CDR3 protein: ASSSRGPGYEQY
V gene: TRBV27
clone size: .
J gene: TRBJ2-7

CDR3 protein: ASRGLTADNEQF
V gene: TRBV2
clone size: .
J gene: TRBJ2-1

CDR3 protein: ASSQGQNYGYT
V gene: TRBV7-8
clone size: .
J gene: TRBJ1-2

CDR3 protein: ASSFLWGGETQY
V gene: TRBV28
clone size: .
J gene: TRBJ2-5

CDR3 protein: ASGEGTGASYEQY
V gene: TRBV5-1
clone size: .
J gene: TRBJ2-7

CDR3 protein: ASSPWTGRYGYT
V gene: TRBV5-6
clone size: .
J gene: TRBJ1-2

CDR3 protein: ASSLGDSPSY
V gene: TRBV18
clone size: .
J gene: TRBJ2-7

CDR3 protein: ASSLGRGAHYEQY
V gene: TRBV27
clone size: once
J gene: TRBJ2-7

CDR3 protein: ASRGTAENIQY
V gene: TRBV2
clone size: few
J gene: TRBJ2-4

CDR3 protein: AWSERSNQPQH
V gene: TRBV30
clone size: once
J gene: TRBJ1-5

CDR3 protein: ASSLESGLYGYT
V gene: TRBV5-1
clone size: few
J gene: TRBJ1-2

CDR3 protein: ASSFVSGKNTEAF
V gene: TRBV5-4
clone size: .
J gene: TRBJ1-1

CDR3 protein: ASTPMEDRGHSGANVLT
V gene: TRBV9
clone size: .
J gene: TRBJ2-6

CDR3 protein: ASSAPGQTNEKLF
V gene: TRBV19
clone size: once
J gene: TRBJ1-4

CDR3 protein: ASSYARRGEAF
V gene: TRBV6-5
clone size: few
J gene: TRBJ1-1

CDR3 protein: ASSVGQNQPQH
V gene: TRBV10-1
clone size: once
J gene: TRBJ1-5

CDR3 protein: AWSVGTGGKKLF
V gene: TRBV30
clone size: few
J gene: TRBJ1-4

CDR3 protein: ASSPGLAGGLNEQF
V gene: TRBV10-1
clone size: .
J gene: TRBJ2-1

CDR3 protein: ASSSIAGNSGYT
V gene: TRBV5-1
clone size: .
J gene: TRBJ1-2

CDR3 protein: ASSLGSGGAADTQY
V gene: TRBV7-2
clone size: .
J gene: TRBJ2-3